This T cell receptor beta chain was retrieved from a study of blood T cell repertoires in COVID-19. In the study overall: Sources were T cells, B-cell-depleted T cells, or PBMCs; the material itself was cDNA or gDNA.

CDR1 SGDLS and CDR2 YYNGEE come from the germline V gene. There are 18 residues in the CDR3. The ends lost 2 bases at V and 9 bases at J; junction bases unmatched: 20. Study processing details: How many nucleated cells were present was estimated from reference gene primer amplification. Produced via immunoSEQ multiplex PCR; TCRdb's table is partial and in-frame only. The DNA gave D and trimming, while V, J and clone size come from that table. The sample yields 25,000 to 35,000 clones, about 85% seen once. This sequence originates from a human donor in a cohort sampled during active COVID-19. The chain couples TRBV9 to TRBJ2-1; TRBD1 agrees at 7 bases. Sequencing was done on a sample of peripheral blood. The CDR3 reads CASSVGTAKMWSQGEQFF. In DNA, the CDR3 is TGTGCCAGCAGCGTGGGGACAGCCAAAATGTGGTCTCAGGGTGAGCAGTTCTTC.